This is a list of T cell receptor beta chains from one sample in a study of T cells in Graves' hyperthyroidism and ophthalmopathy. One entry per CDR3 protein results from TCRdb running MiXCR on the multiplex PCR reads. The data hold around 290,000 distinct CDR3 sequences, with about 15% observed a single time. Sequencing was performed on blood. The receptors shown here come from a woman in her sixties with Graves' ophthalmopathy. The CDR3 runs from the conserved cysteine through the conserved F or W. Fields, in order: J gene, V gene, clone size, D gene, CDR3 DNA, CDR3 protein. The D gene is left open where the match is weak. Clone size appears in some rows only: once, few, many, or a class for an expanded clone.

>TRBJ2-7|TRBV5-1|.|.
TGCGCCAGCAGCTCGGGAGAGGGACCCTACGAGCAGTACTTC
CASSSGEGPYEQYF
>TRBJ1-5|TRBV2|.|.
TGTGCCAGCAGAGACCAAGTGGGTCAGCCCCAGCATTTT
CASRDQVGQPQHF
>TRBJ2-6|TRBV20-1|.|.
TGCAGTGCTAGTACTAACTCTGGGGCCAACGTCCTGACTTTC
CSASTNSGANVLTF
>TRBJ1-1|TRBV28|few|.
TGTGCCAGCAGTTTTCGACGGGGAGCGGGGACTGAAGCTTTCTTT
CASSFRRGAGTEAFF
>TRBJ2-7|TRBV5-1|few|TRBD2
TGCGCCAGCAGATCGACTAGCGCCCGAGTATACGAGCAGTACTTC
CASRSTSARVYEQYF
>TRBJ1-1|TRBV7-9|many|.
TGTGCCAGCAGCTTAGTCGCGAGTACCTTTGAAGCTTTCTTT
CASSLVASTFEAFF
>TRBJ2-7|TRBV20-1|many|TRBD2
TGCAGTGCTAGAGACCCGGGACTAGCGGGAGGATACGAGCAGTACTTC
CSARDPGLAGGYEQYF
>TRBJ1-1|TRBV3-1|.|.
TGTGCCAGCAGCCAAGGCAGGGTCCCAGAAGCTTTCTTT
CASSQGRVPEAFF
>TRBJ2-3|TRBV18|many|.
TGTGCCAGCTCACCCTTCCGAAGCACAGATACGCAGTATTTT
CASSPFRSTDTQYF
>TRBJ2-1|TRBV11-2|few|TRBD1
TGTGCCGGGGAACCGGGGGACAGGACCGACAATGAGCAGTTCTTC
CAGEPGDRTDNEQFF
>TRBJ2-1|TRBV12-3/TRBV12-4|many|.
TGTGCCAGCAGTGCCGACGGTAGCTCCTACAATGAGCAGTTCTTC
CASSADGSSYNEQFF
>TRBJ2-5|TRBV12-3/TRBV12-4|.|.
TGTGCCAGCAGTTTATCCCCCCGGGGGGAGACCCAGTACTTC
CASSLSPRGETQYF
>TRBJ2-1|TRBV28|.|.
TGTGCCAGCAGCAGCAGTTTCTACAATGAGCAGTTCTTC
CASSSSFYNEQFF
>TRBJ1-1|TRBV20-1|many|TRBD1
TGCAGTGCTAGAGCCGGGACAGGGGGCAAAGCTTTCTTT
CSARAGTGGKAFF
>TRBJ2-3|TRBV19|.|.
TGTGCCAGTAGTTTTTCGGTAGATACGCAGTATTTT
CASSFSVDTQYF
>TRBJ2-1|TRBV28|many|TRBD2
TGTGCCAGCAGTTTTCCCCCCCCCGCCGGGGGGGCCTACAATGAGCAGTTCTTC
CASSFPPPAGGAYNEQFF
>TRBJ2-3|TRBV24-1|.|TRBD2
TGTGCCACCAGTGATTCCAGGGGGCGACTAGCGGGTAGCACAGATACGCAGTATTTT
CATSDSRGRLAGSTDTQYF
>TRBJ2-3|TRBV24-1|few|TRBD2
TGTGCCACCGCAGGGACTAGCGGGGGCACAGATACGCAGTATTTT
CATAGTSGGTDTQYF
>TRBJ1-6|TRBV9|few|TRBD1
TGTGCCAGCAGCGGGGGACAGGGGATTACGAATAATTCACCCCTCCACTTT
CASSGGQGITNNSPLHF
>TRBJ2-7|TRBV10-3|.|.
TGTGCCATCAGTGAGTCGTTGGCCTCCTACGAGCAGTACTTC
CAISESLASYEQYF
>TRBJ2-2|TRBV19|.|.
TGTGCCAGTAGTGCGAGACTTAACACCGGGGAGCTGTTTTTT
CASSARLNTGELFF
>TRBJ1-1|TRBV6-1|.|TRBD1
TGTGCCAGCAGTCAAACAGGGGGCAGGAACACTGAAGCTTTCTTT
CASSQTGGRNTEAFF
>TRBJ2-5|TRBV7-2|many|.
TGTGCCAGCAGCTTAGCGGGGGCGGGTCGAGAGACCCAGTACTTC
CASSLAGAGRETQYF
>TRBJ1-1|TRBV20-1|.|.
TGCAGTGTCCTAAAGGGCGCGAGCACTGAAGCTTTCTTT
CSVLKGASTEAFF
>TRBJ2-5|TRBV27|.|TRBD2
TGTGCCAGCAGACAAGGGGTGGGAGGGCCGGGAGAGACCCAGTACTTC
CASRQGVGGPGETQYF
>TRBJ1-1|TRBV4-3|few|.
TGCGCCAGCAGCCAAGATGCGGGGACGGGGAGAGCTTTCTTT
CASSQDAGTGRAFF
>TRBJ2-2|TRBV6-9|.|.
TGTGCCAGCGTTCACACGGTCCCGAACACCGGGGAGCTGTTTTTT
CASVHTVPNTGELFF
>TRBJ2-1|TRBV4-1|many|.
TGCGCCAGCAGCCCCATCTTGATGGTGGATGAGCAGTTCTTC
CASSPILMVDEQFF
>TRBJ1-2|TRBV7-2|many|.
TGTGCCAGCAGCCCCCGGGGACACCTCTATGGCTACACCTTC
CASSPRGHLYGYTF
>TRBJ2-5|TRBV7-9|many|.
TGTGCCAGCAGCCTTGCTCAGGGGAAGGCGACCCAGTACTTC
CASSLAQGKATQYF
>TRBJ2-3|TRBV6-2/TRBV6-3|few|.
TGTGCCAGCAGGATTCGTGATACGCAGTATTTT
CASRIRDTQYF
>TRBJ2-1|TRBV4-1|many|.
TGCGCCAGCAGCCAAGTAGCGGAGCAGTTCTTC
CASSQVAEQFF
>TRBJ1-2|TRBV9|.|.
TGTGCCAGCAGCCCCGCAGGAGCTAACTATGGCTACACCTTC
CASSPAGANYGYTF
>TRBJ2-1|TRBV6-1|few|.
TGTGCCAGCAGGGCGCGCAACTGGAATGAGCAGTTCTTC
CASRARNWNEQFF
>TRBJ1-1|TRBV12-3/TRBV12-4|few|.
TGTGCCAGCAGTATTGACCTCAACACTGAAGCTTTCTTT
CASSIDLNTEAFF
>TRBJ1-1|TRBV20-1|few|.
TGCAGGGGGGATGGAGTAAACACTGAAGCTTTCTTT
CRGDGVNTEAFF
>TRBJ1-2|TRBV7-9|few|.
TGTGCCAGCAGCTTGAACAACCGGGGCTATGGCTACACCTTC
CASSLNNRGYGYTF
>TRBJ2-3|TRBV20-1|many|TRBD1
TGCAGTGCTCGTACAGGGGATAGCACAGATACGCAGTATTTT
CSARTGDSTDTQYF
>TRBJ1-6|TRBV9|.|TRBD1
TGTGCCAGCAGCGCCGGACAGGACACAACCGTGCTCCACTTT
CASSAGQDTTVLHF
>TRBJ2-7|TRBV7-9|.|.
TGTGCCAGCAGCTTAGTCCTTTTGGGCGCCTACGAGCAGTACTTC
CASSLVLLGAYEQYF
>TRBJ2-7|TRBV10-3|many|.
TGTGCCATCAGTGGTTTCGGGGGTGAATACGAGCAGTACTTC
CAISGFGGEYEQYF
>TRBJ2-2|TRBV12-3/TRBV12-4|few|TRBD1
TGTGCCAGCAGTTATGACAGGGTTACCGGGGAGCTGTTTTTT
CASSYDRVTGELFF
>TRBJ2-1|TRBV7-2|many|.
TGTGCCAGCAGCTTAGCGCGGAGCCCTGCCTACAATGAGCAGTTCTTC
CASSLARSPAYNEQFF
>TRBJ2-3|TRBV7-6|few|TRBD2
TGTGCCAGCAGCTTAGTTGGGACTAGCGGGGGTACCCCGGGGCAGTATTTT
CASSLVGTSGGTPGQYF
>TRBJ2-1|TRBV28|many|.
TGTGCCAGCAGTCCGCACAGCCCCACTAGCTTGGAGCAGTTCTTC
CASSPHSPTSLEQFF
>TRBJ2-2|TRBV7-6|.|TRBD2
TGTGCCAGCAGCTTAGCAGTGGCGGGAGGTTGGGACACCGGGGAGCTGTTTTTT
CASSLAVAGGWDTGELFF